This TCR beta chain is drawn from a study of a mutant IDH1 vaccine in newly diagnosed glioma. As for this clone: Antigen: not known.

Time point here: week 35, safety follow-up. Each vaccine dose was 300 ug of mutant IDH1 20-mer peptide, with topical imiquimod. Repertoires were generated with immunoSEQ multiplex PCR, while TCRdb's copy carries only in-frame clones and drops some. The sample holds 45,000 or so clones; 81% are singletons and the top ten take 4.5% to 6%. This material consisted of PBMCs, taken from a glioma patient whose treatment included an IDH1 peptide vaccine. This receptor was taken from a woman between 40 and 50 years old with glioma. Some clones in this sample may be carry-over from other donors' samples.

CDR3 protein: CASSPGKDEKLFF. DNA of the CDR3: TGTGCCAGCTCACCGGGTAAGGATGAAAAACTGTTTTTT. This chain connects TRBV18 to TRBJ1-4; D ambiguous. The germline V and J ends were trimmed by 3 bases and 6 bases, with 8 bases remaining between them. CDR1 is KGHSH and CDR2 is LQKENI in the germline V gene. The CDR3 loop spans 13 amino acids.